This is a list of T cell receptor beta chains from one sample in a study of T cell responses to AZD1222 COVID-19 vaccine. Sequencing used immunoSEQ multiplex PCR; TCRdb keeps in-frame clones, though not all of them. The sample carries approximately 200,000 clones, 85% to 95% recorded once. Source: peripheral blood, taken on day 0 of AZD1222 vaccination. Receptor source: an adult in good health. Both conserved end residues are part of each CDR3. Fields, in order: V gene, D gene, clone size, J gene, CDR3 DNA, CDR3 protein. A D gene is named only where the DNA matches it firmly. Size is omitted from some rows. Given values are once, few, many or a class for expanded clones.

TRBV24-1	-	once	TRBJ2-1	TGTGCCACCAGTGAAGGACACCGCTACAATGAGCAGTTCTTC	CATSEGHRYNEQFF
TRBV7-9	TRBD1	-	TRBJ2-7	TGTGCCAGCAGTTCCGGGGACAGTTATTCCTACGAGCAGTACTTC	CASSSGDSYSYEQYF
TRBV25-1	-	-	TRBJ2-5	TGTGCCAGCAGTGGGCCGTGGGCGGGGGCCGGGGGGACCCAGTACTTC	CASSGPWAGAGGTQYF
TRBV2	-	-	TRBJ1-2	TGTGCCAGCAGTGAAAAGGGGGGAGGTAGCTACACCTTC	CASSEKGGGSYTF
TRBV30	TRBD2	-	TRBJ2-7	TGTGCCTGGAGTTTGGCCGGGACTAGCGGGAGTCGGCAGCAGTACTTC	CAWSLAGTSGSRQQYF
TRBV19	TRBD1	-	TRBJ1-3	TGTGCCGTCCGGGACAGGGGATTAAATGCTGGAAACACCATATATTTT	CAVRDRGLNAGNTIYF
TRBV2	TRBD2	-	TRBJ2-7	TGTGCCAGCAGGCGCATCCCCGGGGGGGCCTCTATCTCCTACGAGCAGTACTTC	CASRRIPGGASISYEQYF
TRBV9	-	-	TRBJ2-7	TGTGCCAGCAGCGTAGAACCAGATACCTACGAGCAGTACTTC	CASSVEPDTYEQYF
TRBV12-3/TRBV12-4	TRBD2	-	TRBJ2-7	TGTGCCAGCAGTCTTCGGGAGGTAAGCGAGCAGTACTTC	CASSLREVSEQYF
TRBV15	-	-	TRBJ2-4	TGTGCCACCAGCAGGGGACCCCATTGGGCGGCCAAAAACATTCAGTACTTC	CATSRGPHWAAKNIQYF
TRBV7-2	TRBD1	-	TRBJ1-5	TGTGCCAGCAGCTGGGGACAGGGGGCTGGTTCCGCCCGCAATCAGCCCCAGCATTTT	CASSWGQGAGSARNQPQHF
TRBV3-1/TRBV3-2	-	-	TRBJ1-6	TGTGCCAGCAGCCTGACAGGCAATTCACCCCTCCACTTT	CASSLTGNSPLHF
TRBV18	TRBD1	-	TRBJ2-5	TGTGCCAGCTCACTCAACAGGGGAGAGACCCAGTACTTC	CASSLNRGETQYF
TRBV12-3/TRBV12-4	-	-	TRBJ2-2	TGTGCCGCACGGAGGGCGAACACCGGGGAGCTGTTTTTT	CAARRANTGELFF
TRBV5-1	TRBD1	-	TRBJ2-7	TGCGCCAGCAGCTTGGACAGGGGAATCTACGAGCAGTACTTC	CASSLDRGIYEQYF
TRBV19	-	-	TRBJ1-2	TGTGCCAGTAGTATCCGGTACAAGGAAGATGGCTACACCTTC	CASSIRYKEDGYTF
TRBV6-5	-	-	TRBJ2-2	TGTGCCAGCAGTTACTCGTGGGGGCGCACCGGGGAGCTGTTTTTT	CASSYSWGRTGELFF
TRBV10-3	TRBD2	-	TRBJ2-5	TGTGCCATCAGTGACGGACTAGCGGGGGCCTCGTACCAAGAGACCCAGTACTTC	CAISDGLAGASYQETQYF
TRBV9	-	-	TRBJ1-1	TGTGCCAGCAGCGTAGATGGGGCAGAGGGCACTGAAGCTTTCTTT	CASSVDGAEGTEAFF
TRBV5-4	TRBD1	once	TRBJ1-1	TGTGCCAGCAGCCCCCGACAGGGACCGAACACTGAAGCTTTCTTT	CASSPRQGPNTEAFF
TRBV6-5	TRBD1	-	TRBJ2-7	TGTGCCAGCAGTACACGCCCCCGGGACAGTTGCTACTTC	CASSTRPRDSCYF
TRBV6-4	-	-	TRBJ1-2	TGTGCCAGCAGTGACTCTCATGGCTATGGCTACACCTTC	CASSDSHGYGYTF
TRBV24-1	TRBD1	-	TRBJ2-7	TGTGCCACCAGTCCGGGACAGGGGACCTACGAGCAGTACTTC	CATSPGQGTYEQYF
TRBV11-1	TRBD1	-	TRBJ1-6	TGTGCCAGCAGCACAAGAACCGGGACAGTAGATTCACCCCTCCACTTT	CASSTRTGTVDSPLHF
TRBV21-1	-	-	TRBJ1-2	TGTGCCAGCAGCCCCCCATGGGAGGGTGGCTACACCTTC	CASSPPWEGGYTF
TRBV28	TRBD2	-	TRBJ2-3	TGTGCCAGCAGTTCCACCCCCGGCCTAGCGGGGGGCACAGATACGCAGTATTTT	CASSSTPGLAGGTDTQYF
TRBV24-1	TRBD2	-	TRBJ2-3	TGTGCCACCAGTGATTTGGAGGAGACTAGCGGAACAGATACGCAGTATTTT	CATSDLEETSGTDTQYF
TRBV5-8	-	few	TRBJ2-7	TGTGCCAGCAGACAGACTGGCGCCTACGAGCAGTACTTC	CASRQTGAYEQYF
TRBV4-3	-	-	TRBJ1-3	TGCGCCAGCAGCCAAGATCAATTGGAAGGCTCTGGAAACACCATATATTTT	CASSQDQLEGSGNTIYF
TRBV19	TRBD2	-	TRBJ2-7	TGTGCCAGTACTGGGGGGGGTGAGCAGTACTTC	CASTGGGEQYF
TRBV5-4	-	-	TRBJ1-4	TGTGCCAGCAGCTTGATTGGAAGCAATGAAAAACTGTTTTTT	CASSLIGSNEKLFF
TRBV7-8	-	-	TRBJ2-1	TGTGCCAGCAGCGGTAATTCTAGGAATGAGCAGTTCTTC	CASSGNSRNEQFF
TRBV9	-	-	TRBJ1-5	TGTGCCAGCAGCGTGGGAGGGTATCAGCCCCAGCATTTT	CASSVGGYQPQHF
TRBV11-2	-	-	TRBJ2-5	TGTGCCAGCAGGCATGGAGAGACCCAGTACTTC	CASRHGETQYF
TRBV19	TRBD2	-	TRBJ2-1	TGTGCCAGTAGTATAGCCGACCTAGCGGGAGTTCACAATGAGCAGTTCTTC	CASSIADLAGVHNEQFF
TRBV24-1	-	-	TRBJ2-5	TGTGCCACCAGCTCTAAAGAGACCCAGTACTTC	CATSSKETQYF
TRBV27	-	-	TRBJ2-1	TGTGCCAGCAGTAACGGGGTCTACAATGAGCAGTTCTTC	CASSNGVYNEQFF
TRBV20-1	-	-	TRBJ2-7	TGCAGTGCTCCAACCTACTACGAGCAGTACTTC	CSAPTYYEQYF
TRBV28	-	-	TRBJ1-2	TGTGCCAGCACTTCAGGGGCCCTAGGCTACACCTTC	CASTSGALGYTF
TRBV6-5	-	-	TRBJ1-1	TGTGCCAGCAGTTACGCTCCGGGACAACTGAACACTGAAGCTTTCTTT	CASSYAPGQLNTEAFF
TRBV6-1	TRBD2	-	TRBJ2-1	TGTGCCAGCAGTGTACGAGCGGGAGGTCCCAACAATGAGCAGTTCTTC	CASSVRAGGPNNEQFF
TRBV4-1	TRBD2	-	TRBJ2-3	TGCGCCAGCAGCCAAGACCGGGGCGGGAGGCGGAGCACAGATACGCAGTATTTT	CASSQDRGGRRSTDTQYF
TRBV5-1	TRBD2	-	TRBJ2-7	TGCGCCAGCAGACTAAATTTAGCGGGATCCTACGAGCAGTACTTC	CASRLNLAGSYEQYF
TRBV18	-	-	TRBJ1-2	TGTGCCAGCTCACCCGGGCAGGGGACCTATGGCTGCACCTTC	CASSPGQGTYGCTF
TRBV6-5	-	-	TRBJ2-7	TGTGCCAGCAGTTACTGGCAAGGCAGGGGGGACGAGCAGTACTTC	CASSYWQGRGDEQYF
TRBV6-5	-	-	TRBJ1-1	TGTGCCAGCAGCCCCATTCTTTATGGCACTGAAGCTTTCTTT	CASSPILYGTEAFF
TRBV5-1	-	few	TRBJ1-1	TGCGCCAGCAGCCCCGGGACCCCTGGGACTGAAGCTTTCTTT	CASSPGTPGTEAFF
TRBV5-1	-	-	TRBJ1-3	TGCGCCAGCAGCTTAGACGGTGCTCCTGGAAACACCATATATTTT	CASSLDGAPGNTIYF
TRBV7-2	-	-	TRBJ2-1	TGTGCCAGCAGCTTTCGGGGGAGAGTCGGGAATGAGCAGTTCTTC	CASSFRGRVGNEQFF
TRBV7-2	-	-	TRBJ2-4	TGTGCCAGCAGCTTAGTGGGACGGGTCAAAAACATTCAGTACTTC	CASSLVGRVKNIQYF
TRBV5-5	TRBD2	once	TRBJ2-1	TGTGCCAGCAGCTTGGGGACTAGCGGGAGAGGAAATGAGCAGTTCTTC	CASSLGTSGRGNEQFF
TRBV11-2	-	-	TRBJ2-1	TGTGCCAGCAGCTTAGTAGGGGGGCCGGGTGAGCAGTTCTTC	CASSLVGGPGEQFF
TRBV29-1	-	-	TRBJ2-1	TGCAGCGTCCAACCCCCCAATGAGCAGTTCTTC	CSVQPPNEQFF